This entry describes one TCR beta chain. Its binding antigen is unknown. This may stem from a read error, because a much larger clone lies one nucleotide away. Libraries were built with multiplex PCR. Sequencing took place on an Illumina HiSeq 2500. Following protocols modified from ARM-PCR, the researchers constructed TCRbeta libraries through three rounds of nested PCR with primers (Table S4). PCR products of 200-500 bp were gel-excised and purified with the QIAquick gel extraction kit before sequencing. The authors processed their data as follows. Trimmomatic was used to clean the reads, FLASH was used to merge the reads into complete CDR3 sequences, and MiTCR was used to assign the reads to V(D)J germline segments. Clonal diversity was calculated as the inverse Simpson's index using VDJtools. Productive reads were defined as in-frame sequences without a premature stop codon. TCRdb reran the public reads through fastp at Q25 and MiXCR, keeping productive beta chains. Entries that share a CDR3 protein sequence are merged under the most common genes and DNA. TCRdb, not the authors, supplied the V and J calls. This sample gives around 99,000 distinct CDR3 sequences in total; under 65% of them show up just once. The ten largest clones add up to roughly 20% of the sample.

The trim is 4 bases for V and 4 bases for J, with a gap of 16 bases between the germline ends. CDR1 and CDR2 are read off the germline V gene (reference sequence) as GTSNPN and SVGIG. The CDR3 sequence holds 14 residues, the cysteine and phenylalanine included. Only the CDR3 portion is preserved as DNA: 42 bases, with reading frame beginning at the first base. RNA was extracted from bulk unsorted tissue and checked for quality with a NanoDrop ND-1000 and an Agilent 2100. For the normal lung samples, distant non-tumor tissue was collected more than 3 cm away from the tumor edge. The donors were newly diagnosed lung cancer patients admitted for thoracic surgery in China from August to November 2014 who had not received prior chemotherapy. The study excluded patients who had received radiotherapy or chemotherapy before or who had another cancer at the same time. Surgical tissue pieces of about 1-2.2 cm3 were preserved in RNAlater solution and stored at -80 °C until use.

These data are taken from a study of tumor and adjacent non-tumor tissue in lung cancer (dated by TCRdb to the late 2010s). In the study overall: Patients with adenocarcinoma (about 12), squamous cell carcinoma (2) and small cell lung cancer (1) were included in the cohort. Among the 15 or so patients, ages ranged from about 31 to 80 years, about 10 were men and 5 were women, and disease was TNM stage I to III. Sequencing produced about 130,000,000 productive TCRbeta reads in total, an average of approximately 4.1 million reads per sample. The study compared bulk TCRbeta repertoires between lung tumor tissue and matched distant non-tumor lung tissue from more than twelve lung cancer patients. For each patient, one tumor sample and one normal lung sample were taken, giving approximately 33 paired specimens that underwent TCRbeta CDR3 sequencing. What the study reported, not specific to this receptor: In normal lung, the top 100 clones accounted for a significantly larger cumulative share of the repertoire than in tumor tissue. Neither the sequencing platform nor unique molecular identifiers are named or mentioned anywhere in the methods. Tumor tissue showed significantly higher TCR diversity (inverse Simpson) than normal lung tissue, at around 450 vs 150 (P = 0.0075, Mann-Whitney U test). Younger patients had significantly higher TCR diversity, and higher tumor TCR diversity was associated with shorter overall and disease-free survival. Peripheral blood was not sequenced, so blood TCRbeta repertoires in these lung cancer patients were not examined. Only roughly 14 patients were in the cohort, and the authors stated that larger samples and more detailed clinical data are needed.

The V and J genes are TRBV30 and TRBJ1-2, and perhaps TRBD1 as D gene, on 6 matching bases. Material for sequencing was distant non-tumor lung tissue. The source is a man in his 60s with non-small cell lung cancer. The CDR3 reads CAWNVTRGAYGYTF. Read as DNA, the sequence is TGTGCCTGGAATGTAACCAGGGGAGCCTATGGCTACACCTTC.